These T cell receptor beta chains were read from a single sample in a study of cytomegalovirus exposure and HLA in healthy donors. Method: immunoSEQ multiplex PCR; TCRdb's copy keeps in-frame clones and lacks some. The table records approximately 140,000 clones, approximately 71% of them present only once. The sample taken for sequencing was PBMCs. These receptors came from a woman in her fifties or sixties in good health and CMV-seronegative. The CDR3 runs from the conserved cysteine through the conserved F or W. A D gene is named only where the DNA matches it firmly. Clone size is not always given. Where it is, it says once, few, many or a class for expanded clones.

d_call: NA; j_call: TRBJ2-1; clone_size: NA; v_call: TRBV27; cdr3_nt: TGTGTCAGCAGTCCTCGAGAAGATGAGCAGTTCTTC; cdr3_aa: CVSSPREDEQFF
d_call: NA; j_call: TRBJ1-4; clone_size: once; v_call: TRBV6-1; cdr3_nt: TGTGCCAGCAGTGATTTGGGGGCTAGTGAAAAACTGTTTTTT; cdr3_aa: CASSDLGASEKLFF
d_call: NA; j_call: TRBJ1-1; clone_size: NA; v_call: TRBV6-4; cdr3_nt: TGTGCCAGCAGTGCGACACTGAACACTGAAGCTTTCTTT; cdr3_aa: CASSATLNTEAFF
d_call: NA; j_call: TRBJ2-7; clone_size: NA; v_call: TRBV18; cdr3_nt: TGTGCCAGCTCCCCTAGTACCCGGGACGGGTTCCCGGAGGGGTCCTACGAGCAGTACTTC; cdr3_aa: CASSPSTRDGFPEGSYEQYF
d_call: NA; j_call: TRBJ2-7; clone_size: NA; v_call: TRBV30; cdr3_nt: TGTGCCTTTAGCGGTCAATCCTACGAGCAGTACTTC; cdr3_aa: CAFSGQSYEQYF
d_call: TRBD2; j_call: TRBJ2-1; clone_size: few; v_call: TRBV11-3; cdr3_nt: TGTGCCAGCAGCTTAAAGCGGGAGTCCAATGAGCAGTTCTTC; cdr3_aa: CASSLKRESNEQFF
d_call: NA; j_call: TRBJ2-7; clone_size: NA; v_call: TRBV28; cdr3_nt: TGTGCCAGCAGTTTAGTTGCTGACAGGGAGCAGTACTTC; cdr3_aa: CASSLVADREQYF
d_call: TRBD1; j_call: TRBJ1-2; clone_size: NA; v_call: TRBV6-1; cdr3_nt: TGTGCCAGCACCTCGGACCCCGGGACAGGGCACGGCTACACCTTC; cdr3_aa: CASTSDPGTGHGYTF
d_call: TRBD1; j_call: TRBJ2-6; clone_size: NA; v_call: TRBV28; cdr3_nt: TGTGCCAGCAGTGTCCGGGACAGGGGGAAACCTGGGGCCAACGTCCTGACTTTC; cdr3_aa: CASSVRDRGKPGANVLTF
d_call: NA; j_call: TRBJ1-2; clone_size: few; v_call: TRBV6-4; cdr3_nt: TGTGCCAGCAGTGACTCGTTCAGAAAATATGGCTACACCTTC; cdr3_aa: CASSDSFRKYGYTF